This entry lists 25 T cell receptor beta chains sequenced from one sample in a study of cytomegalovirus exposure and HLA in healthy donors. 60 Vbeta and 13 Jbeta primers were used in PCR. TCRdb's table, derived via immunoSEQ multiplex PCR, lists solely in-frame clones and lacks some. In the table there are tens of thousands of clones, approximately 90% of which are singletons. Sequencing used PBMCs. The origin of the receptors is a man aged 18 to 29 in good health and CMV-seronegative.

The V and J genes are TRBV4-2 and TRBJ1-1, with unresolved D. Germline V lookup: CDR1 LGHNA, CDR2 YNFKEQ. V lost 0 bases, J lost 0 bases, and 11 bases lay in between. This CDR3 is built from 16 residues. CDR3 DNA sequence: TGTGCCAGCAGCCAAGACTCCGCCAGGCTGAACACTGAAGCTTTCTTT. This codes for CASSQDSARLNTEAFF.

The CDR3 is CASSSIGRSERGSYEQYF. As DNA, the CDR3 is TGTGCCAGCAGTTCCATAGGCCGTAGTGAGCGGGGGTCCTACGAGCAGTACTTC. V is TRBV5-6 and J is TRBJ2-7; 8 bases map to TRBD2. Trimming took 5 bases from V and 1 from J; bases not matched to a gene: 17. CDR3 length: 18 residues. In germline, CDR1 is SGHDT, CDR2 YYEEEE.

CDR3 nucleotide sequence: TGTGCCATTGAGCGGGGTTCAACCTACGAGCAGTACTTC. The encoded protein is CAIERGSTYEQYF. This rearrangement joins TRBV6-1 to TRBJ2-7, with 7 bases identical to TRBD2. V trimming: 10 bases; J trimming: 2 bases; junction bases outside the gene matches: 8. CDR1 is MNHNS, CDR2 SASEGT, per germline. The length of the CDR3 is 13 residues.

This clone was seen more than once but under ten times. CDR3 protein: CASSPEGVRGEAFF. CDR3 coding DNA: TGTGCCAGCAGCCCCGAGGGGGTAAGGGGTGAAGCTTTCTTT. The chain recombines TRBV5-5 with TRBJ1-1; TRBD1 is a possible D gene (6 bases). CDR1 is SGHKS, CDR2 YYEKEE, per germline (reference sequence). This CDR3 is 14 amino acids long. Trimming stripped 4 bases from V and 7 bases from J, with 17 bases between.

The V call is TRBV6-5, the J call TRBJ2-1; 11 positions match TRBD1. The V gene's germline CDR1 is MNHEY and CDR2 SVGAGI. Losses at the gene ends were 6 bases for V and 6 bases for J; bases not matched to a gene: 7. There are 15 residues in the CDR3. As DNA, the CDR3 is TGTGCCAGCAGCAAGGACAGGGGGCTGCCCAATGAGCAGTTCTTC. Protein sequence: CASSKDRGLPNEQFF.

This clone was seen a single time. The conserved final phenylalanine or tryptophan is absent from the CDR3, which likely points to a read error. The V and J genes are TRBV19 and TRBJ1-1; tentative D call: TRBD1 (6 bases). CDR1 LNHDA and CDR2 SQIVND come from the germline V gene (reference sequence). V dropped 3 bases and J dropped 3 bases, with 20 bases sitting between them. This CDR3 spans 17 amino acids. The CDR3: CASSILVGQTHDTEAFL. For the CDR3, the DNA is TGTGCCAGTAGTATTTTAGTAGGACAGACCCATGACACTGAAGCTTTCCTT.

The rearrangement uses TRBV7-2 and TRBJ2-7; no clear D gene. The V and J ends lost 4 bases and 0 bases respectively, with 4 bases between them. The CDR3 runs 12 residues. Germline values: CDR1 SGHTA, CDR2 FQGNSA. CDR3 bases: TGTGCCAGCAGCTCTAACTCCTACGAGCAGTACTTC. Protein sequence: CASSSNSYEQYF.

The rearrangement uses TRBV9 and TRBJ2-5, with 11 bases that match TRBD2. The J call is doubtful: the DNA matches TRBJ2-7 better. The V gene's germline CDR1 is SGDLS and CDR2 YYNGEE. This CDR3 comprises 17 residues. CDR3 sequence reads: CASSVGLAGGGEYEQYF. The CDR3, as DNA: TGTGCCAGCAGCGTTGGACTAGCGGGTGGGGGGGAATACGAGCAGTACTTC.

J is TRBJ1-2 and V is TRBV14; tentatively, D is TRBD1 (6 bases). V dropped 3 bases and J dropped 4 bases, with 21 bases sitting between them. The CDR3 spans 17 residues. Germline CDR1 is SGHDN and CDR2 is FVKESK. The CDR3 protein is CASSQKIQGLRRYGYTF. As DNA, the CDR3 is TGTGCCAGCAGCCAGAAAATACAGGGTTTAAGGCGCTATGGCTACACCTTC.

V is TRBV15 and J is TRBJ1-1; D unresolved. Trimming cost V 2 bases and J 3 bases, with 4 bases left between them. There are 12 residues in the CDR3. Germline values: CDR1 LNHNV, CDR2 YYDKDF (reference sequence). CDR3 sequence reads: CATSRTYTEAFF. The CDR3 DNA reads TGTGCCACCAGCAGAACATACACTGAAGCTTTCTTT.

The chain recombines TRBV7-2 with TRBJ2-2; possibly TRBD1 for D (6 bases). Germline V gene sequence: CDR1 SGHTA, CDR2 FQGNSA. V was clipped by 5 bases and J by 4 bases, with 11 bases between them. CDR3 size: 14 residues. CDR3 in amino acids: CASSHDRTTGELFF. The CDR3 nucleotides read TGTGCCAGCAGCCATGACAGGACCACCGGGGAGCTGTTTTTT.

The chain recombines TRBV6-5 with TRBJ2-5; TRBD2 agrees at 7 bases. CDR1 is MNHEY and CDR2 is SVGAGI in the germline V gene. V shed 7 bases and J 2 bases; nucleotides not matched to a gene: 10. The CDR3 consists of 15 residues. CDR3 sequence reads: CASIRGSGQQETQYF. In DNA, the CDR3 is TGTGCCAGCATTAGGGGTAGCGGGCAGCAAGAGACCCAGTACTTC.

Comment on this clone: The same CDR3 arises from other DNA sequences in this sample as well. The CDR3 region is CASSIRDSSTQYF. The CDR3 DNA reads as TGTGCCAGTAGCATACGGGACAGCTCAACCCAGTACTTC. The chain combines TRBV19 with TRBJ2-5, with TRBD1 matching 7 bases. Germline V gene sequence: CDR1 LNHDA, CDR2 SQIVND (reference sequence). This CDR3 has 13 amino acids. Germline trimming cut 6 bases from V and 8 bases from J; bases unmatched to any gene: 9.

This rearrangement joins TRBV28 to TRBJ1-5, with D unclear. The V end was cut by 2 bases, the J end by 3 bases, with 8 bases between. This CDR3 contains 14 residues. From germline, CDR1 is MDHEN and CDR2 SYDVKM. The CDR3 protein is CASSLMGFNQPQHF. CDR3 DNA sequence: TGTGCCAGCAGTTTAATGGGCTTCAATCAGCCCCAGCATTTT.

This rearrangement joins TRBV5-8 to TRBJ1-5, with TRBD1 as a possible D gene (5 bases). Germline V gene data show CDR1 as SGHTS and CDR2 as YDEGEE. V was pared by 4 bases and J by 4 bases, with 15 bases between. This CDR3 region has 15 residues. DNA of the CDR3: TGTGCCAGCAGCCATCCAGGACACTCGAATCAGCCCCAGCATTTT. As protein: CASSHPGHSNQPQHF.

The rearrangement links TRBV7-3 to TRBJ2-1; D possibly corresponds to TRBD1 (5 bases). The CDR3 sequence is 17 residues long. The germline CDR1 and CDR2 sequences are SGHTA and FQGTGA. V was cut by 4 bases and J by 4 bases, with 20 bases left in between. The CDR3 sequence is CASSWQATAASYNEQFF. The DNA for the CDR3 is TGTGCCAGCAGCTGGCAAGCGACAGCCGCTTCATACAATGAGCAGTTCTTC.

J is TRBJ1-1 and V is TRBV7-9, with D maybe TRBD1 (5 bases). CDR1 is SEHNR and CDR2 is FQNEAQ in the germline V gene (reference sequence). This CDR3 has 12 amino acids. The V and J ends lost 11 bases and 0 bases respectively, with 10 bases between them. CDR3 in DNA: TGTGCCTCGGGGGGAATGAACACTGAAGCTTTCTTT. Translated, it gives CASGGMNTEAFF.

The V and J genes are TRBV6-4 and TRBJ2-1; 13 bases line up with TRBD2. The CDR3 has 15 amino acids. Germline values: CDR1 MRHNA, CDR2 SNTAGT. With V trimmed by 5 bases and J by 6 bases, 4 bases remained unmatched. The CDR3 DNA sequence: TGTGCCAGCAGTCTACTAGCGGGAGGGGGCAATGAGCAGTTCTTC. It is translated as CASSLLAGGGNEQFF.

The CDR3 DNA sequence: TGTGCCAGTAGACAGGAGACCAACTTCCTCAATGAGCAGTTCTTC. This gives the protein CASRQETNFLNEQFF. The chain recombines TRBV19 with TRBJ2-1; tentative D call: TRBD1 (5 bases). V gave up 6 bases and J gave up 6 bases, with 18 bases separating them. In germline, CDR1 is LNHDA, CDR2 SQIVND (reference sequence). The CDR3 runs to 15 residues.

DNA of the CDR3: TGTGCCATCAGTGAGTCTGGCAGGGGCGATCAGCCCCAGCATTTT. This gives the protein CAISESGRGDQPQHF. V and J are TRBV10-3 and TRBJ1-5, with D perhaps TRBD1 (6 bases). The V and J ends lost 0 bases and 5 bases respectively, with 11 bases between them. The CDR3 is made up of 15 amino acids. Per germline, CDR1 ENHRY and CDR2 SYGVKD.

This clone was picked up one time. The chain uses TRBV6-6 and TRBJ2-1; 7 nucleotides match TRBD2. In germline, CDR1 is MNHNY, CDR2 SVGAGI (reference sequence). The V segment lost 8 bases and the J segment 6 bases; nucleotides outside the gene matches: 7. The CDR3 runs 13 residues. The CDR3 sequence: CASRPGGSNEQFF. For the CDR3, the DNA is TGTGCCAGCCGCCCGGGAGGAAGCAATGAGCAGTTCTTC.

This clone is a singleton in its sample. The DNA of the CDR3 is TGTGCCAGCAGCTTAATGGTCGGACTGGGCTCCTACAATGAGCAGTTCTTC. Translating gives CASSLMVGLGSYNEQFF. V gene TRBV11-2 combines with J gene TRBJ2-1, with D tentatively TRBD2 (5 bases). Germline assignment: CDR1 SGHAT and CDR2 FQNNGV. V shed 2 bases and J shed 0 bases, with 14 bases lying between them. The CDR3 length is 17 residues.

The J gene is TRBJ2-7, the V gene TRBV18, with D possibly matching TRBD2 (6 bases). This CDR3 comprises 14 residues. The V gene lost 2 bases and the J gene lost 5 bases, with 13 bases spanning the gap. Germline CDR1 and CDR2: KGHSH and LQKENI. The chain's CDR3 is CASSPGLTSDEQYF. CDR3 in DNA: TGTGCCAGCTCACCAGGGCTGACTAGTGACGAGCAGTACTTC. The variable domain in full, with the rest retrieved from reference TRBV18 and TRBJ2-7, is NAGVMQNPRHLVRRRGQEARLRCSPMKGHSHVYWYRQLPEEGLKFMVYLQKENIIDESGMPKERFSAEFPKEGPSILRIQQVVRGDSAAYFCASSPGLTSDEQYFGPGTRLTVT.

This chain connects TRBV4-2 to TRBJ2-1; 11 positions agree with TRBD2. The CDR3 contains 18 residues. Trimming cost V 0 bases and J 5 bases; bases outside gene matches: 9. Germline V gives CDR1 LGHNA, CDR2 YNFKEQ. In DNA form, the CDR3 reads TGTGCCAGCAGCCAAGAATTGGGTAGCGGGAGGGCCGACAATGAGCAGTTCTTC. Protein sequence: CASSQELGSGRADNEQFF.

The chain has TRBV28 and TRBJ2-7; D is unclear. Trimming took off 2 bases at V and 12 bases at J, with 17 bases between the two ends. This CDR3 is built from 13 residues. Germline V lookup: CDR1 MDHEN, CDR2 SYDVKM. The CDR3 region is CASSLTPRLVLYF. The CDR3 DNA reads TGTGCCAGCAGTTTAACTCCTAGACTGGTGTTGTACTTC.